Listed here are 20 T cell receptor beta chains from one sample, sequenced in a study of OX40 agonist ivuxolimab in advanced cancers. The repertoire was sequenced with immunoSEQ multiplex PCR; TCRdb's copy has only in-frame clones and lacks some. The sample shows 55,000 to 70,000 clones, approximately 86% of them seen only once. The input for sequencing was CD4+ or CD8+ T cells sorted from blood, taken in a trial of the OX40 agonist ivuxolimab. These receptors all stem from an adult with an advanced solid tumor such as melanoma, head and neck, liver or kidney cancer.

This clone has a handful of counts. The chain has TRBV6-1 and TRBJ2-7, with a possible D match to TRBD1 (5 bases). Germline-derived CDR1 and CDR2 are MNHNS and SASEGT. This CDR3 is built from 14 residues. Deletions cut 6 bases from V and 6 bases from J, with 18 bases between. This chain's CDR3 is CASRNENWGFEQYF. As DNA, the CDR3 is TGTGCCAGCAGAAACGAAAATTGGGGCTTCGAGCAGTACTTC.

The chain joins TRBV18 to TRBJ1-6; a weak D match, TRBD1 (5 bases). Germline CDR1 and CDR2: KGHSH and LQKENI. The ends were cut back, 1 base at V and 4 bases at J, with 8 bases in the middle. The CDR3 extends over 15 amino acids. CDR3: CASSPRGLYNSPLHF. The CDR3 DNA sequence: TGTGCCAGCTCACCACGGGGACTGTATAATTCACCCCTCCACTTT.

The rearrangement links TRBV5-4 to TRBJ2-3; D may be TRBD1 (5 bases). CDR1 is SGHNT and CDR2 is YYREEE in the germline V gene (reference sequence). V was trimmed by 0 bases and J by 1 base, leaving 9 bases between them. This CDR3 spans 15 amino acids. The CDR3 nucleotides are TGTGCCAGCAGCTTGGAAACCAGGGGCACAGATACGCAGTATTTT. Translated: CASSLETRGTDTQYF.

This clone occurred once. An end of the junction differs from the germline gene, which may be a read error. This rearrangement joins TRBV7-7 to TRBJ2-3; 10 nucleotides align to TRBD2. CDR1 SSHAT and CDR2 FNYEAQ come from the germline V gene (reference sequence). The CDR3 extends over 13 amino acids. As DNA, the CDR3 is TGTGCTAGCAGCCAGCGGGGGGGGGATACGCAGTATTTT. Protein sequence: CASSQRGGDTQYF.

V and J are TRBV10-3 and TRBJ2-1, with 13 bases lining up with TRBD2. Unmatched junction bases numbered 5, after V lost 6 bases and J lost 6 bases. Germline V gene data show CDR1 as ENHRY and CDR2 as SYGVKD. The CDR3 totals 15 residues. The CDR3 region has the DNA TGTGCCATCAGCGCCGGGACTAGCGGGACCAATGAGCAGTTCTTC. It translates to CAISAGTSGTNEQFF.

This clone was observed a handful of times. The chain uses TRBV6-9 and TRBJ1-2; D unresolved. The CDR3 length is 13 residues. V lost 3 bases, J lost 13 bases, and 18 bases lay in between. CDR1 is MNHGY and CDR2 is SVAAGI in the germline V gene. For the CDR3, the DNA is TGTGCCAGCAGTTACGAGGGCTCCCTCCGTGGCACCTTC. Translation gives CASSYEGSLRGTF.

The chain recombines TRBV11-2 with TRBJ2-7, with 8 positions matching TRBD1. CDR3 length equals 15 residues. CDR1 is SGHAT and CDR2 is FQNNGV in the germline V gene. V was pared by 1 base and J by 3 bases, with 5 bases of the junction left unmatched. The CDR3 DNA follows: TGTGCCAGCAGCTTAGGACAGGGGCCCTACTACGAGCAGTACTTC. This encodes CASSLGQGPYYEQYF.

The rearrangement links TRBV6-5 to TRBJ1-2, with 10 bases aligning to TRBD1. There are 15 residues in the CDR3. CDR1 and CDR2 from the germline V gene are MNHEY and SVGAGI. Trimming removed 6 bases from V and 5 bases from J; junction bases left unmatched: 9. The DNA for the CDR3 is TGTGCCAGCAGGGGGACAGGGGCCTTCAATTATGGCTACACCTTC. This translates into CASRGTGAFNYGYTF.

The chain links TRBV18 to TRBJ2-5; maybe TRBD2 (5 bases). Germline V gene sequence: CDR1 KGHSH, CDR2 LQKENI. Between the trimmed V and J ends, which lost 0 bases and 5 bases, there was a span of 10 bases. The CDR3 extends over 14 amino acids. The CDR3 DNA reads TGTGCCAGCTCACCACCCGGAGGTTCCGAGACCCAGTACTTC. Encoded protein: CASSPPGGSETQYF.

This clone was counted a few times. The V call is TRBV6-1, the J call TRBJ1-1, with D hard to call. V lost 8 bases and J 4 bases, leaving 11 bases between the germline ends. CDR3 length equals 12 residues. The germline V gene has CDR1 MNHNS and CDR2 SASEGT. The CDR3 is CASSIGVTEAFF. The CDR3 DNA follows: TGTGCCAGCTCTATCGGGGTCACTGAAGCTTTCTTT.

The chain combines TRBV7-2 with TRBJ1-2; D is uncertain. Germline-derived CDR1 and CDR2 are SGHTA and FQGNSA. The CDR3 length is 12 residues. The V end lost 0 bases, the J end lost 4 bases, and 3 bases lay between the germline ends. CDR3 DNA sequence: TGTGCCAGCAGCTTAGCCCGCTATGGCTACACCTTC. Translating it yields CASSLARYGYTF.

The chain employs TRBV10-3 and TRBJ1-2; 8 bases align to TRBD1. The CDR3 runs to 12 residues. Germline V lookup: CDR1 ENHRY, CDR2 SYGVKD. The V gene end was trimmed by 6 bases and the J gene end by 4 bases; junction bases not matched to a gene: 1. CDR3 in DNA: TGTGCCATCAGCACAGGGGGCTATGGCTACACCTTC. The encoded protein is CAISTGGYGYTF.

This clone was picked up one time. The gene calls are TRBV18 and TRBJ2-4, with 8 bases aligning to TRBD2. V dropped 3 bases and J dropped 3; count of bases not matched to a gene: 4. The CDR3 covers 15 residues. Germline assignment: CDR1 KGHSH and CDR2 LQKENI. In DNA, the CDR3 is TGTGCCAGCTCACCCTCGGGGGGGTTCAAAAACATTCAGTACTTC. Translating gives CASSPSGGFKNIQYF.

CDR3 sequence (DNA): TGTGCCAGCAGCGCGACAGTTAACTATGGCTACACCTTC. This translates into CASSATVNYGYTF. The chain uses TRBV5-6 and TRBJ1-2; TRBD1 might be the D (5 bases). Germline values: CDR1 SGHDT, CDR2 YYEEEE. V was shortened by 4 bases and J by 1 base, with 8 bases between the two germline ends. This CDR3 comprises 13 residues.

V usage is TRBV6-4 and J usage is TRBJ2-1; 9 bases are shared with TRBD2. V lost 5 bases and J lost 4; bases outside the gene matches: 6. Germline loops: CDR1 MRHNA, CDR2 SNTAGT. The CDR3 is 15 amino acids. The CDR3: CASSQAGGSYNEQFF. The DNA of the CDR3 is TGTGCCAGCAGTCAAGCGGGGGGATCATACAATGAGCAGTTCTTC.

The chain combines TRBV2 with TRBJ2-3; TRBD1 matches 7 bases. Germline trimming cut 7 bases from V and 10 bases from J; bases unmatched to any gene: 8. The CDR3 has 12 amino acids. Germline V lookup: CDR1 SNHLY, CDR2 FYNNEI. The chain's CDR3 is CASTQGSESQYF. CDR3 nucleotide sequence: TGTGCCAGCACACAGGGGTCGGAGTCGCAGTATTTT. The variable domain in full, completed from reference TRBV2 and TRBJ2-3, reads EPEVTQTPSHQVTQMGQEVILRCVPISNHLYFYWYRQILGQKVEFLVSFYNNEISEKSEIFDDQFSVERPDGSNFTLKIRSTKLEDSAMYFCASTQGSESQYFGPGTRLTVL.

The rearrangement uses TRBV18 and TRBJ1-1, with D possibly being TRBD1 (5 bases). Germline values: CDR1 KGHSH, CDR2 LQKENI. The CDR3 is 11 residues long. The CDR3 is CATQGPLEAFF. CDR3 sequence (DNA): TGTGCTACCCAGGGACCCTTAGAAGCTTTCTTT.

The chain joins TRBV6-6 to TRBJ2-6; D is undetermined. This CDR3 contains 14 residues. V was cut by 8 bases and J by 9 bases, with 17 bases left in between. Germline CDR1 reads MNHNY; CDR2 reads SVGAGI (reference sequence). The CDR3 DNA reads TGTGCCAGCTTGCTGGCTACACCAAGCAACGTCCTGACTTTC. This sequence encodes CASLLATPSNVLTF.

The CDR3 DNA is TGTGCCAGCAGCTTGGAACAGGGGGTCCAAGAGACCCAGTACTTC. Amino acid sequence: CASSLEQGVQETQYF. The chain is built from TRBV5-6 and TRBJ2-5, with TRBD1 matching over 8 bases. After removal of 0 bases from V and 1 base from J, the junction contained 2 bases not matched to a gene. The CDR3 extends over 15 amino acids. Germline V CDR1 and CDR2: SGHDT, YYEEEE.

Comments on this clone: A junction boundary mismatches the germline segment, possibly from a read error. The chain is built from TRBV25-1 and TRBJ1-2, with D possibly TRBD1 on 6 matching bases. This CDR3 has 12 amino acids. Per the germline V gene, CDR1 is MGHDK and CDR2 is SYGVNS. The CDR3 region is CATLPTTGPLYF. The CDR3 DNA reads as TGTGCCACCCTACCAACTACAGGGCCCCTGTACTTC.